The present T cell receptor (beta chain) was sequenced within a study of cytomegalovirus exposure and HLA in healthy donors. Study information: Earlier sequencing of 200 million or so T cells yielded roughly 100 million unique TCR beta sequences.

There are 14 residues in the CDR3. CDR1 and CDR2 from the germline V gene are SEHNR and FQNEAQ (reference sequence). J was trimmed by 0 bases and V by 4 bases; bases with no gene match: 2. Regarding this clone: Its specificity is unknown.

Study-level findings and limits: Researchers reportedly found TCR beta sequences accurately predicted most subjects' HLA-A and HLA-B alleles. Association of a missense DCLRE1C variant with TCR beta V- and J-gene trimming was reported in a later analysis.

PCR employed 60 Vbeta and 13 Jbeta primers. Measured with immunoSEQ multiplex PCR; TCRdb has only the in-frame clones, and not every one. The sample yields roughly 110,000 clones, approximately 81% seen once. This receptor was taken from a woman younger than 35 in good health and CMV-seropositive. The V call is TRBV7-9, the J call TRBJ2-7; 8 positions agree with TRBD2. The source material was PBMCs. CDR3 nucleotide sequence: TGTGCCAGCAGCTCGAGCGGGAGCTCCTACGAGCAGTACTTC. Translated: CASSSSGSSYEQYF.